The 2 T cell receptor beta chains below all came from one sample that was sequenced in a study of blood T cell repertoires in COVID-19. Using immunoSEQ multiplex PCR, the repertoire was profiled, and TCRdb retains in-frame clones only, with some absent. The table has roughly 360,000 clones, 88% seen once; the top ten hold more than 0.85%. The sample was PBMCs or T cells enriched from blood (not recorded which). The receptors were gathered from a woman aged 25 to 39 with acute COVID-19.

The sample holds one count of this clone. This sample includes further DNA sequences coding for the same CDR3. The chain uses TRBV7-3 and TRBJ2-3, with D unclear. CDR3 length equals 12 residues. Trimming took off 4 bases at V and 2 bases at J, with 4 bases between the two ends. Germline V CDR1 and CDR2: SGHTA, FQGTGA. The CDR3 loop is CASSSITDTQYF. CDR3 coding DNA: TGTGCCAGCAGCTCTATCACAGATACGCAGTATTTT. Together with reference TRBV7-3 and TRBJ2-3, the CDR3 gives the full variable domain: GAGVSQTPSNKVTEKGKYVELRCDPISGHTALYWYRQSLGQGPEFLIYFQGTGAADDSGLPNDRFFAVRPEGSVSTLKIQRTERGDSAVYLCASSSITDTQYFGPGTRLTVL.

The rearrangement links TRBV20-1 to TRBJ1-2; 9 nucleotides align to TRBD1. Germline V gene data show CDR1 as DFQATT and CDR2 as SNEGSKA (reference sequence). V was clipped by 5 bases and J by 12 bases; unmatched bases: 4. The CDR3 covers 10 residues. DNA for the CDR3: TGCAGTGCTCACAGGGGGCGGAACACCTTC. It translates to CSAHRGRNTF.